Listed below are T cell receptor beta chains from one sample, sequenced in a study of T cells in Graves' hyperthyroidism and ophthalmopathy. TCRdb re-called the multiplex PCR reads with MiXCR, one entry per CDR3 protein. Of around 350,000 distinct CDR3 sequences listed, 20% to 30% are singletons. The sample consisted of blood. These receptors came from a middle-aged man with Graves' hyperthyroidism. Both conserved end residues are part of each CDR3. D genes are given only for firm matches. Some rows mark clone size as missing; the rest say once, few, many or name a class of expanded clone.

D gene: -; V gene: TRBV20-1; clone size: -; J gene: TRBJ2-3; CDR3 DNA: TGCAGTGCAAGGGGGAAAGATACGCAGTATTTT; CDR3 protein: CSARGKDTQYF
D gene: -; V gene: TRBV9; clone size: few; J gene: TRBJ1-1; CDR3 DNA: TGTGCCAGCAGCGTACGAGGGGGCACTGAAGCTTTCTTT; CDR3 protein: CASSVRGGTEAFF
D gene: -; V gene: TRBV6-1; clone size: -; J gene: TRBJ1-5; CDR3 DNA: TGTGCCAGCATTGGCGGGGGCTATCAGCCCCAGCATTTT; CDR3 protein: CASIGGGYQPQHF
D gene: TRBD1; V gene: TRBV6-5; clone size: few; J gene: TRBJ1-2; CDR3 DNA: TGTGCCAGCAGTTACTCTCGGGACAGGGCCTACTATGGCTACACCTTC; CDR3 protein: CASSYSRDRAYYGYTF
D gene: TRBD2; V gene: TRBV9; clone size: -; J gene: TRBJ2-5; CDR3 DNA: TGTGCCAGCTCAGCGGGAGGTGGCGAGACCCAGTACTTC; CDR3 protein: CASSAGGGETQYF
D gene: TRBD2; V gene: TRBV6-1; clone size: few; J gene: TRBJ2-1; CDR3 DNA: TGTGCCAGCAGGGCGGGGGGGCGCATCTACAATGAGCAGTTCTTC; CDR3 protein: CASRAGGRIYNEQFF
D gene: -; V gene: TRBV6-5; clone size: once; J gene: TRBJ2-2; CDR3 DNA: TGTGCCAGCAGTTCGCAGGGTAATTTCCCCGGGGAGCTGTTTTTT; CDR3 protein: CASSSQGNFPGELFF
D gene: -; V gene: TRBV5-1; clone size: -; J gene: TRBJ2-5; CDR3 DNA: TGCGCCAGCAGCTTACGCATGATACAGACGCCCGGGGAGACCCAGTACTTC; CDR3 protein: CASSLRMIQTPGETQYF
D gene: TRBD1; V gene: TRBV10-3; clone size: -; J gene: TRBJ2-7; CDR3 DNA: TGTGCCATCAGGGGTTCGGCCGGGACAGGGGCCACCTACGAGCAGTACTTC; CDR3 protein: CAIRGSAGTGATYEQYF
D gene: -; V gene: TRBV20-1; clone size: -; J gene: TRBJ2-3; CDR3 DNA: TGCAGGGCGGCAGGAGGGCCAGATACGCAGTATTTT; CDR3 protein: CRAAGGPDTQYF
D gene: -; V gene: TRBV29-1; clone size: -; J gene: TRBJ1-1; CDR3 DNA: TGCAGCGTTGGGGTCAATGTAGTAGCTGAAGCTTTCTTT; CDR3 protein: CSVGVNVVAEAFF
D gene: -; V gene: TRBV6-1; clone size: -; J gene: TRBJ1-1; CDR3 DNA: TGTGCCAGCAGAAAGGAGGGACTGAACACTGAAGCTTTCTTT; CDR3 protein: CASRKEGLNTEAFF
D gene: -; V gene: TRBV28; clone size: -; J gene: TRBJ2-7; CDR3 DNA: TGTGCCAGCAGTTTCGACAGGGGGGTCCTCCGGACTAGCGGTCCCTACGAGCAGTACTTC; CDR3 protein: CASSFDRGVLRTSGPYEQYF
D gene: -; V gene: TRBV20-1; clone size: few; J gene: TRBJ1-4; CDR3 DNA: TGCAGTGCTCGCACGGGGACACGGTCAACTAATGAAAAACTGTTTTTT; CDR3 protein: CSARTGTRSTNEKLFF
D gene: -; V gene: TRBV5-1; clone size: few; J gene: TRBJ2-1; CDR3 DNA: TGCGCCAGCAGCCCGCCACGCGGGGAAGGGGACAATGAGCAGTTCTTC; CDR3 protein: CASSPPRGEGDNEQFF
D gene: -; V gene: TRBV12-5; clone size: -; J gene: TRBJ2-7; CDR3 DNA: TGTGCTAGTGGTTTGGAACTCTACGAGCAGTACTTC; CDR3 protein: CASGLELYEQYF
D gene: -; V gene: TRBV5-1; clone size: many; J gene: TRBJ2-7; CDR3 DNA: TGCGCCAGCAGCTTCGCCGGGAGCGCCTACGAGCAGTACTTC; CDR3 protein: CASSFAGSAYEQYF
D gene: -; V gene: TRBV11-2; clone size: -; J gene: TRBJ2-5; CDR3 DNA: TGTGCCAGTAGGATCCGACAGGACGGGACCCAGTACTTC; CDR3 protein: CASRIRQDGTQYF
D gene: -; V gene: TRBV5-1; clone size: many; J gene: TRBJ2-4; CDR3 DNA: TGCGCCAGCAGCGAGAGCAAAAACATTCAGTACTTC; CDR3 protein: CASSESKNIQYF
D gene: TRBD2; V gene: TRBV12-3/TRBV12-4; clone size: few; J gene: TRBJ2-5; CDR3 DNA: TGTGCCAGCAGTCCCAGGACTAGCGGGAGGGCCACAGGGAGAGAGACCCAGTACTTC; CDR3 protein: CASSPRTSGRATGRETQYF
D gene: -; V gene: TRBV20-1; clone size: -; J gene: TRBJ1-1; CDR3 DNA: TGCAGTGCTAGAGGGGACCAATCCACTGAAGCTTTCTTT; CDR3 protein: CSARGDQSTEAFF
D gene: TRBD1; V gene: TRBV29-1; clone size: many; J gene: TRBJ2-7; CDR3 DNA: TGCAGCGTTGGCCGGACAGGGGGCGTTTACGAGCAGTACTTC; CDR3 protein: CSVGRTGGVYEQYF
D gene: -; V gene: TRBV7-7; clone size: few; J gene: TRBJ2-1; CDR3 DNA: TGTGCCAGCAGCTTAAGGCGGTCTAGCGCTATTAATGAGCAGTTCTTC; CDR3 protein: CASSLRRSSAINEQFF
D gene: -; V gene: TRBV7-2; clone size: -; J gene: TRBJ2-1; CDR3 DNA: TGTGCCTGGAAGGGCGGGGGCCATGAGCAGTTCTTC; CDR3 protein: CAWKGGGHEQFF
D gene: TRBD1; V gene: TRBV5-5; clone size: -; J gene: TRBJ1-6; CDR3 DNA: TGTGCCAGCAGCTTGGAGGGACAGGGGTATTCACCCCTCCACTTT; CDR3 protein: CASSLEGQGYSPLHF
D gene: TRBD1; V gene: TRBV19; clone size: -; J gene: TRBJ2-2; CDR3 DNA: TGTGCCAGTACGGGGGACAGGGTGAACACCGGGGAGCTGTTTTTT; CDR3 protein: CASTGDRVNTGELFF
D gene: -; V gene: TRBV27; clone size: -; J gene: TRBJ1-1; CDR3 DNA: TGTGCCAGCAGTCAGACCCCGTGGGGTGAAGCTTTCTTT; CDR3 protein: CASSQTPWGEAFF
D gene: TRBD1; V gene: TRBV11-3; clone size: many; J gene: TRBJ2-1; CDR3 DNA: TGTGCCAGCAGCCGCTACAGGGGGCTCGGAAACAATGAGCAGTTCTTC; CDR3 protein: CASSRYRGLGNNEQFF
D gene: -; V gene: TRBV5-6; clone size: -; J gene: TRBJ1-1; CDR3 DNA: TGTGCCAGCAGCGTATTTCCGGACGGAAATGAAGCTTTCTTT; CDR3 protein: CASSVFPDGNEAFF
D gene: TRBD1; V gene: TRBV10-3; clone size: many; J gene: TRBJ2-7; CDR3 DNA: TGTGCCATCAGTCACGGGACAGGAAGAGACGAGCAGTACTTC; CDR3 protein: CAISHGTGRDEQYF
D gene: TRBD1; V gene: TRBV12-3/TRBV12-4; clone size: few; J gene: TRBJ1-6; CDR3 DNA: TGTGCCAGCAGTTTAAGCGGACAGGGGGCCAGATCACCCCTCCACTTT; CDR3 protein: CASSLSGQGARSPLHF
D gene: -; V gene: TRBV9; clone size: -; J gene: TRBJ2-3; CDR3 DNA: TGTGCCAGCACCCGTCTTCCTGCCACAGATACGCAGTATTTT; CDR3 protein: CASTRLPATDTQYF
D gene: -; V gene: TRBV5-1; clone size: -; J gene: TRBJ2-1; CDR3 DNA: TGCGCCAGCAGCTTGGAGGAGGGCGAGCAGTTCTTC; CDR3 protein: CASSLEEGEQFF
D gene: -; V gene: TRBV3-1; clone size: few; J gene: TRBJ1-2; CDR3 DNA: TGTGCCAGCAGTGACCCCGGACGGAACTACACCTTC; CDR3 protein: CASSDPGRNYTF
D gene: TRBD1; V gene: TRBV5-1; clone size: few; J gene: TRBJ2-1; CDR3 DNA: TGCGCCAGCAGCTTTCGAGGGGGCGAAGGTGAGCAGTTCTTC; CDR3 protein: CASSFRGGEGEQFF
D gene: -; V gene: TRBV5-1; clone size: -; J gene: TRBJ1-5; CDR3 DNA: TGCGCCAGCAGCAGAACGGAGGGGGGGCCCCAGCATTTT; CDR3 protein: CASSRTEGGPQHF
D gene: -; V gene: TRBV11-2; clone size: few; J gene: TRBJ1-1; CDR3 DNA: TGTGCCAGCAGCTCCACAAAAATCGGGAGGGAGGTCGGCACTGAAGCTTTCTTT; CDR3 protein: CASSSTKIGREVGTEAFF
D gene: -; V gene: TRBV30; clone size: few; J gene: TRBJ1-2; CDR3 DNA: TGTGCCTGGAGTGTATCCCCCGAGTATGGCTACACCTTC; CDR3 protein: CAWSVSPEYGYTF
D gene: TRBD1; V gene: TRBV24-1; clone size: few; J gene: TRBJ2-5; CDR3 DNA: TGTGCCACCAGTGATTGGGCGACAGGGGGTTTAGGGGAGACCCAGTACTTC; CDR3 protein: CATSDWATGGLGETQYF